Shown below are 30 T cell receptor beta chains from a single sample sequenced in a study of cytomegalovirus exposure and HLA in healthy donors. The PCR contained 60 Vbeta and 13 Jbeta primers. The table came from immunoSEQ multiplex PCR; TCRdb's copy has only in-frame clones and leaves some out. This table holds 200,000 to 250,000 clones, under 90% found once. The sequenced sample was PBMCs. These receptors were taken from a human donor in good health.

The chain uses TRBV18 and TRBJ1-2; 7 bases match TRBD1. Germline values: CDR1 KGHSH, CDR2 LQKENI. CDR3 length equals 15 residues. J lost 6 bases, V lost 5 bases, and 12 bases had no gene match. CDR3 DNA sequence: TGTGCCAGCTCAGTGGGACAGCTAAAAGTCCATGGCTACACCTTC. Encoded protein: CASSVGQLKVHGYTF.

The chain carries TRBV5-1 and TRBJ2-5; possibly TRBD2 for D (5 bases). The CDR3 has 11 residues. V was pared by 6 bases and J by 4 bases, with 7 bases between. Germline V gene data show CDR1 as SGHRS and CDR2 as YFSETQ. In nucleotides, the CDR3 is TGCGCCAGCATTGAGGGAGAGACCCAGTACTTC. Protein sequence: CASIEGETQYF.

This sequence joins TRBV11-2 and TRBJ2-7, with TRBD1 identical over 8 bases. The CDR3 consists of 12 residues. The germline V gene encodes CDR1 SGHAT and CDR2 FQNNGV. V was clipped by 4 bases and J by 7 bases; unmatched bases: 3. CDR3 residues: CASSSDRAEQYF. The DNA for the CDR3 is TGTGCCAGCAGCTCGGACAGGGCTGAGCAGTACTTC.

V is TRBV6-6 and J is TRBJ1-3, with 7 positions matching TRBD1. V dropped 11 bases and J dropped 0; count of bases not matched to a gene: 10. Per the germline V gene, CDR1 is MNHNY and CDR2 is SVGAGI (reference sequence). This CDR3 is 15 amino acids long. The CDR3 reads CASAVQGSSGNTIYF. The CDR3, as DNA: TGTGCCTCGGCAGTACAGGGGTCCTCTGGAAACACCATATATTTT.

A single count supports this clone. Germline and junction disagree at one end, which may indicate a read error. The V gene is TRBV7-9, the J gene TRBJ2-3, with TRBD2 matching over 12 bases. The CDR3 is 17 amino acids. Germline V CDR1 and CDR2: SEHNR, FQNEAQ (reference sequence). In nucleotides, the CDR3 is TGTTCCAGCAGCTTAGAGACTAGCGGGAGTCGTACAGATACGCAGTATTTT. Translating it yields CSSSLETSGSRTDTQYF.

The DNA for the CDR3 is TGCAGCGTTGACAGGGGGCAAGATACGCAGTATTTT. Amino acids: CSVDRGQDTQYF. This sequence joins TRBV29-1 and TRBJ2-3; TRBD1 aligns across 8 bases. The CDR3 contains 12 residues. J gave up 5 bases and V 3 bases, and 1 base lay outside the gene matches. CDR1 is SQVTM and CDR2 is ANQGSEA in the germline V gene.

This clone has more than one count but fewer than ten. The gene calls are TRBV2 and TRBJ1-4; tentative D call: TRBD1 (5 bases). The CDR3 has 12 amino acids. V was pared by 6 bases and J by 6 bases, with 8 bases between. The germline gives CDR1 SNHLY, CDR2 FYNNEI. Here the CDR3 reads CASRTTDEKLFF. CDR3 coding DNA: TGTGCCAGCAGAACGACAGATGAAAAACTGTTTTTT.

The chain uses TRBV12-2 and TRBJ2-1; the table's D call, TRBD2, was not checked against the DNA. TRBV12-2 is designated a pseudogene. This CDR3 region has 19 residues. The CDR3 coding sequence is TGTGCAAGTCGCTTAGAAGCTAGCGGGAGATCCAGCTCCTACAATGAGCAGTTCTTC. It yields the protein CASRLEASGRSSSYNEQFF.

The rearrangement uses TRBV9 and TRBJ2-1; 7 positions agree with TRBD2. J gave up 9 bases and V 4 bases, and 10 bases lay outside the gene matches. CDR3 length: 14 amino acids. Germline CDR1 SGDLS, CDR2 YYNGEE. The CDR3 region is CASSPHRLAGEQFF. The CDR3 coding sequence is TGTGCCAGCAGCCCCCACAGACTAGCAGGTGAGCAGTTCTTC.

The V gene is TRBV7-3, the J gene TRBJ1-1, with no clear D. Trimming took 4 bases from V and 5 from J, leaving 11 bases between them. This CDR3 comprises 13 residues. CDR1 and CDR2 from the germline V gene are SGHTA and FQGTGA. This CDR3 is CASSSATETEAFF. The CDR3 DNA reads as TGTGCCAGCAGCTCCGCCACAGAGACTGAAGCTTTCTTT.

This clone occurred a few times. The gene calls are TRBV4-3 and TRBJ2-7, with a possible D match to TRBD2 (7 bases). V lost 3 bases, J lost 3 bases, and 18 bases lay in between. Germline values: CDR1 LGHNA, CDR2 YSLEER. The CDR3 covers 16 residues. The CDR3 region is CASSQGGGGGYYEQYF. CDR3 nucleotides: TGCGCCAGCAGCCAGGGAGGGGGAGGAGGGTACTACGAGCAGTACTTC.

The chain couples TRBV14 to TRBJ2-7; 7 bases map to TRBD2. J was trimmed by 2 bases and V by 1 base; bases with no gene match: 5. CDR1 SGHDN and CDR2 FVKESK come from the germline V gene. The CDR3 is 15 residues long. The chain's CDR3 is CASSQVRGSPYEQYF. The CDR3 nucleotides are TGTGCCAGCAGCCAAGTGCGCGGGAGCCCCTACGAGCAGTACTTC.

The V and J genes are TRBV29-1 and TRBJ1-2, with D possibly matching TRBD1 (6 bases). The CDR3 is 12 residues long. Per germline, CDR1 SQVTM and CDR2 ANQGSEA. V lost 7 bases, J lost 3 bases, and 12 bases lay in between. The CDR3 protein is CSALRGDYGYTF. For the CDR3, the DNA is TGCAGCGCTCTCAGGGGAGACTATGGCTACACCTTC.

This chain links TRBV6-6 with TRBJ2-1, with D possibly being TRBD2 (5 bases). The germline V gene encodes CDR1 MNHNY and CDR2 SVGAGI (reference sequence). This CDR3 comprises 16 residues. Trimming took 4 bases from V and 1 from J, leaving 14 bases between them. The CDR3 sequence is CASSFLLGPSYNEQFF. CDR3 nucleotides: TGTGCCAGCAGTTTCTTACTAGGGCCATCCTACAATGAGCAGTTCTTC.

The chain uses TRBV7-8 and TRBJ2-7; TRBD1 agrees at 9 bases. Germline V CDR1 and CDR2: SGHVS, FQNEAQ. The CDR3 extends over 14 amino acids. V lost 6 bases to trimming and J lost 5 bases; unmatched junction nucleotides: 8. The CDR3 region has the DNA TGTGCCAGCAGTTCTAGGACAGGGGCCGACGAGCAGTACTTC. It yields the protein CASSSRTGADEQYF.

The chain couples TRBV7-9 to TRBJ2-5; D possibly corresponds to TRBD2 (5 bases). The CDR3 length is 16 residues. The germline V gene encodes CDR1 SEHNR and CDR2 FQNEAQ (reference sequence). The V and J ends lost 2 bases and 2 bases respectively, with 15 bases between them. DNA for the CDR3: TGTGCCAGCAGCTTATCGGGCGGGTACGGTCAAGAGACCCAGTACTTC. The encoded protein is CASSLSGGYGQETQYF.

The chain recombines TRBV11-2 with TRBJ2-1; 8 positions match TRBD1. CDR1 and CDR2 from the germline V gene are SGHAT and FQNNGV. With V trimmed by 6 bases and J by 6 bases, 10 bases remained unmatched. This CDR3 comprises 15 residues. CDR3 amino acids: CASSPRRDRLNEQFF. The CDR3 DNA reads as TGTGCCAGCAGTCCCCGCCGGGACAGGCTCAATGAGCAGTTCTTC.

V and J are TRBV6-5 and TRBJ1-2, with D perhaps TRBD1 (6 bases). The germline CDR1 and CDR2 sequences are MNHEY and SVGAGI. Trimming stripped 5 bases from V and 5 bases from J, with 12 bases between. The CDR3 totals 13 residues. The CDR3 reads CASSRQARYGYTF. The CDR3, as DNA: TGTGCCAGCAGTCGACAGGCGCGGTATGGCTACACCTTC.

This chain connects TRBV4-3 to TRBJ1-2; TRBD1 is a possible D gene (5 bases). V lost 0 bases to trimming and J lost 3 bases, with 11 bases between them. CDR3 length equals 15 residues. The germline V gene encodes CDR1 LGHNA and CDR2 YSLEER. The CDR3 here is CASSQDIRVDYGYTF. The CDR3 DNA reads as TGCGCCAGCAGCCAAGATATCAGGGTGGACTATGGCTACACCTTC.

The rearrangement joins TRBV30 to TRBJ2-4; 13 bases align to TRBD2. CDR1 is GTSNPN and CDR2 is SVGIG in the germline V gene (reference sequence). CDR3 length equals 14 residues. The J segment lost 9 bases and the V segment lost 4 bases, leaving 6 bases of the junction unmatched. The CDR3 is CAWKGLAGVPIQYF. The CDR3 DNA is TGTGCCTGGAAAGGACTAGCGGGAGTCCCCATTCAGTACTTC.

The gene calls are TRBV7-8 and TRBJ2-1, with 7 bases matching TRBD2. After removal of 3 bases from V and 4 bases from J, the junction contained 9 bases not matched to a gene. CDR3 length: 16 residues. The germline V gene has CDR1 SGHVS and CDR2 FQNEAQ. The CDR3 loop is CASSFGIAGIYNEQFF. CDR3 DNA: TGTGCCAGCAGCTTCGGAATAGCGGGCATATACAATGAGCAGTTCTTC.

This clone was recorded once. The chain links TRBV1 to TRBJ2-5; the table's D call, TRBD1, has no DNA check behind it. TRBV1 is a pseudogene segment. This CDR3 contains 13 residues. This CDR3 reads CTSSQDLAQTQYF. CDR3 coding DNA: TGCACCAGCAGCCAAGACTTGGCCCAGACCCAGTACTTC.

The chain has TRBV18 and TRBJ2-3; no firm D call. This CDR3 contains 11 residues. Germline V gene lookup returns CDR1 KGHSH and CDR2 LQKENI. V lost 3 bases and J 6 bases, leaving 4 bases between the germline ends. The CDR3 DNA is TGTGCCAGCTCACCCGTGGATACGCAGTATTTT. Its translation: CASSPVDTQYF.

This clone was seen more than once but under ten times. The chain uses TRBV4-2 and TRBJ1-1; 7 bases fit TRBD1. Per germline, CDR1 LGHNA and CDR2 YNFKEQ. CDR3 length: 16 amino acids. The V gene end was trimmed by 8 bases and the J gene end by 4 bases; junction bases not matched to a gene: 16. The chain's CDR3 is CASRAWAKQGPTEAFF. The DNA for the CDR3 is TGTGCCAGCCGCGCATGGGCAAAACAGGGGCCCACTGAAGCTTTCTTT.

This chain links TRBV5-1 with TRBJ2-1; TRBD2 matches at 10 bases. Germline V gene sequence: CDR1 SGHRS, CDR2 YFSETQ. The CDR3 has 18 amino acids. V was pared by 0 bases and J by 3 bases, with 9 bases of the junction left unmatched. The CDR3 coding sequence is TGCGCCAGCAGCTTGGGTGAGAGCGGGAGGGCCTTCTACAATGAGCAGTTCTTC. Protein sequence: CASSLGESGRAFYNEQFF.

The rearrangement joins TRBV18 to TRBJ2-5; D might be TRBD1 (5 bases). Trimming shortened V by 3 bases and J by 1 base, and 9 bases separated the two germline ends. Germline V gene lookup returns CDR1 KGHSH and CDR2 LQKENI. The CDR3 contains 14 residues. The CDR3: CASSPPTAQETQYF. In DNA form, the CDR3 reads TGTGCCAGCTCACCTCCGACAGCCCAAGAGACCCAGTACTTC.

CDR3: CASSAGLTGELFF. The CDR3 DNA reads TGTGCCAGCAGCGCAGGTTTAACCGGGGAGCTGTTTTTT. The V call is TRBV7-6, the J call TRBJ2-2; no clear D. The V end lost 5 bases, the J end lost 5 bases, and 9 bases lay between the germline ends. The length of the CDR3 is 13 residues. Germline CDR1 is SGHVS and CDR2 is FNYEAQ.

The genes are TRBV5-1 and TRBJ2-1; the D gene is possibly TRBD1 (5 bases). The V and J ends lost 3 bases and 3 bases respectively, with 7 bases between them. The CDR3 covers 13 residues. Per the germline V gene, CDR1 is SGHRS and CDR2 is YFSETQ. CDR3 amino acids: CASSSDSYNEQFF. The CDR3 nucleotides are TGCGCCAGCAGCTCAGACAGCTACAATGAGCAGTTCTTC. The full variable domain, completed using reference TRBV5-1 and TRBJ2-1, is KAGVTQTPRYLIKTRGQQVTLSCSPISGHRSVSWYQQTPGQGLQFLFEYFSETQRNKGNFPGRFSGRQFSNSRSEMNVSTLELGDSALYLCASSSDSYNEQFFGPGTRLTVL.

This clone was picked up one time. The rearrangement links TRBV14 to TRBJ2-3, with TRBD1 identical over 10 bases. Per germline, CDR1 SGHDN and CDR2 FVKESK. The CDR3 is 17 residues long. V was clipped by 0 bases and J by 6 bases; unmatched bases: 9. The CDR3 sequence: CASSQDHPGQGMDTQYF. CDR3 bases: TGTGCCAGCAGCCAAGACCACCCGGGACAGGGGATGGATACGCAGTATTTT.

This clone was detected once. The gene calls are TRBV18 and TRBJ1-1; 7 nucleotides align to TRBD1. J was trimmed by 5 bases and V by 0 bases; bases with no gene match: 6. Germline V gives CDR1 KGHSH, CDR2 LQKENI. The length of the CDR3 is 15 residues. The CDR3 sequence: CASSPPPGGRTEAFF. CDR3 DNA sequence: TGTGCCAGCTCACCACCACCAGGGGGTCGGACTGAAGCTTTCTTT.